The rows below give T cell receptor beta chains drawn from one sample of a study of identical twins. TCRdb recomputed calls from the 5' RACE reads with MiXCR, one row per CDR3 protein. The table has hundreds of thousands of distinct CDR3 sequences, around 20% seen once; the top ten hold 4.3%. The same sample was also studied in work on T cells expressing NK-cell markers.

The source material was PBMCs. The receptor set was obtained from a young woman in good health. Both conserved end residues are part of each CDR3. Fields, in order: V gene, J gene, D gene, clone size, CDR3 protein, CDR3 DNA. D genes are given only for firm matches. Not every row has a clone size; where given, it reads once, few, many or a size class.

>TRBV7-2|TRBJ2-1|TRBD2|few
CASSSGAAGFNEQFF
TGTGCCAGCAGCTCCGGTGCAGCGGGATTCAATGAGCAGTTCTTC
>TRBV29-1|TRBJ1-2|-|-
CSVEGPYGYTF
TGCAGCGTCGAGGGGCCCTATGGCTACACCTTC
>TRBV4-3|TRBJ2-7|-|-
CASSHSPGHVYEQYF
TGCGCCAGCAGCCACTCCCCCGGGCATGTCTACGAGCAGTACTTC
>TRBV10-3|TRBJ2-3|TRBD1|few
CAIRKDRETTDTQYF
TGTGCCATCAGGAAGGACAGGGAAACCACAGATACGCAGTATTTT
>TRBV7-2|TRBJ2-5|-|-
CASRSQGRGTQYF
TGTGCCAGCAGGTCTCAGGGGCGAGGGACCCAGTACTTC
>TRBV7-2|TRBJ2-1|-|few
CASSFTFSSYNEQFF
TGTGCCAGCAGCTTTACGTTTAGCTCCTACAATGAGCAGTTCTTC
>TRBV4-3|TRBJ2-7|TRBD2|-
CASSQDSGTSYEQYF
TGCGCCAGCAGCCAAGATAGCGGGACCTCCTACGAGCAGTACTTC
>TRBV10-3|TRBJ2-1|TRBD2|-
CAISQGLAGGRGNEQFF
TGTGCCATCAGCCAAGGACTAGCGGGGGGGCGGGGCAATGAGCAGTTCTTC
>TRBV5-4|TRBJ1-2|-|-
CASSSAGGYTF
TGTGCCAGCAGCTCGGCCGGTGGCTACACCTTC
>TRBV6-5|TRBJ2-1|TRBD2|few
CASSFPKLGGESNEQFF
TGTGCCAGCAGTTTCCCGAAACTGGGGGGGGAAAGCAATGAGCAGTTCTTC
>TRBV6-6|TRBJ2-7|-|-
CASSEGGKNEQYF
TGTGCCAGCTCGGAAGGTGGGAAGAACGAGCAGTACTTC
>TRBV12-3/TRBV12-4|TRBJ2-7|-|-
CASKTGEDEQYF
TGTGCCAGCAAAACAGGGGAGGACGAGCAGTACTTC
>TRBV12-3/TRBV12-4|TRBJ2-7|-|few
CATSGGGEQYF
TGTGCCACCAGCGGTGGAGGAGAGCAGTACTTC
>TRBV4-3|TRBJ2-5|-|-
CASSQGLLKETQYF
TGCGCCAGCAGCCAGGGATTACTAAAGGAGACCCAGTACTTC
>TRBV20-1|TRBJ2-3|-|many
CSARDRQGSADTQYF
TGCAGTGCTAGAGATCGGCAGGGATCGGCGGATACGCAGTATTTT
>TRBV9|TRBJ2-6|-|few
CASSALTGDSGANVLTF
TGTGCCAGCAGCGCACTTACCGGGGACTCTGGGGCCAACGTCCTGACTTTC
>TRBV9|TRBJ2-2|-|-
CASSYSVTTPPTGELFF
TGTGCCAGCAGCTACAGTGTGACTACCCCGCCCACCGGGGAGCTGTTTTTT
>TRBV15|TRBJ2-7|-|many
CATSRVRGTYEQYF
TGTGCCACCAGCAGAGTACGGGGGACCTACGAGCAGTACTTC
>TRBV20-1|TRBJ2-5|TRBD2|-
CSARQASGSQETQYF
TGCAGTGCTAGGCAGGCTAGCGGAAGCCAAGAGACCCAGTACTTC
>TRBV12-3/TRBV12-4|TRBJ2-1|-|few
CASSSDRKPYNEQFF
TGTGCCAGCAGCTCCGACCGCAAGCCCTACAATGAGCAGTTCTTC
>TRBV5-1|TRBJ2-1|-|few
CASSSANSYNEQFF
TGCGCCAGCAGCTCGGCCAACTCCTACAATGAGCAGTTCTTC
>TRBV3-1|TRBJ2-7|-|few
CASSQVATGVEQYF
TGTGCCAGCAGCCAAGTAGCGACGGGGGTCGAGCAGTACTTC
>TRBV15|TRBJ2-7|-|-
CATSTPGTVQSEQYF
TGTGCCACCAGCACCCCCGGGACGGTCCAGAGCGAGCAGTACTTC
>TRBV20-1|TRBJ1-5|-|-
CSAGRTSISNQPQHF
TGCAGTGCGGGGAGGACCTCTATTAGCAATCAGCCCCAGCATTTT
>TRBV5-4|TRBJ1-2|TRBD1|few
CASRKTGTAGGYTF
TGTGCCAGCAGGAAGACCGGGACAGCCGGGGGCTACACCTTC
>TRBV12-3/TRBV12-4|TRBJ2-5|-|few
CASSFVIQQETQYF
TGTGCCAGCAGTTTTGTAATACAGCAAGAGACCCAGTACTTC
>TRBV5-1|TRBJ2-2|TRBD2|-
CASSLASSGSSGELFF
TGCGCCAGCAGCTTGGCCTCTAGCGGGAGCAGCGGGGAGCTGTTTTTT
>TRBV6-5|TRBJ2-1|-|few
CASSTERWGSSYNEQFF
TGTGCCAGCAGTACCGAGAGGTGGGGGAGCTCCTACAATGAGCAGTTCTTC
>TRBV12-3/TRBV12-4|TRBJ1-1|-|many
CASSFELNTEAFF
TGTGCCAGCAGTTTCGAGCTGAACACTGAAGCTTTCTTT
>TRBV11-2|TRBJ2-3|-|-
CASREGRSDTQYF
TGTGCCAGCAGGGAAGGCCGATCAGATACGCAGTATTTT
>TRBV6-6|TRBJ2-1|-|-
CASSRDQYNEQFF
TGTGCCAGCAGCCGGGACCAGTACAATGAGCAGTTCTTC
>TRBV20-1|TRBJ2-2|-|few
CSARQGLAGELFF
TGCAGTGCTAGACAGGGGCTCGCCGGGGAGCTGTTTTTT
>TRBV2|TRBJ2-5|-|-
CASSEFPGAETQYF
TGTGCCAGCAGTGAATTTCCCGGGGCTGAGACCCAGTACTTC
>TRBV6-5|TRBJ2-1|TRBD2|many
CASSSSGNYNEQFF
TGTGCCAGCAGTTCTAGCGGGAATTACAATGAGCAGTTCTTC
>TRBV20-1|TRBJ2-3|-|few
CSLGSRSSTDTQYF
TGCAGTCTGGGGTCTCGATCTAGCACAGATACGCAGTATTTT